The clone carrying this T cell receptor (beta chain) was seen more than once but under ten times. Its antigen is not identified. At least 6 micrograms of total RNA were extracted per sample. The sample comes from a study of blood T cells in healthy people across ages. Germline-derived CDR1 and CDR2 are DFQATT and SNEGSKA (reference sequence). The germline V and J ends were trimmed by 0 bases and 7 bases, with 10 bases remaining between them. There are 13 residues in the CDR3. PCR was performed a second time for roughly 7 to 12 cycles using a sample-barcoded 5' primer and a J-beta primer mix. Every sample produced at least 2.5 million CDR3-containing paired-end reads. TCRdb reprocessed the 5' RACE reads with MiXCR, giving one entry per CDR3 protein. Altogether 2 million or so distinct CDR3 sequences are present, just under 50% being singletons, with the ten largest covering less than 2.5%. Study results and limitations: Reliance upon unsorted PBMCs precluded definitive naive versus antigen-experienced comparison. Strong correlation was found linking TCR beta diversity to naive T cell percentage.

The genes are TRBV20-1 and TRBJ2-1, with a tentative D call TRBD1 (5 bases). Sequenced input: blood. The sequence was obtained from a woman between 40 and 55 years old in good health. CDR3 nucleotide sequence: TGCAGTGCTAGAGAGATCCAGGGAAATGAGCAGTTCTTC. Residues: CSAREIQGNEQFF.